This T cell receptor (beta chain) emerged from a study of blood T cell repertoires in COVID-19 (dated by TCRdb to about 2020). With respect to the entire study: Samples from collaborators originated in the United States, Italy and Spain and spanned both the acute and convalescent phases of COVID-19. The prospective study material was composed of cDNA or gDNA derived from T cells, B-cell-depleted T cells, or PBMCs. Deeply sampled blood TCRbeta repertoires from subjects exposed to, actively infected with, or recovered from COVID-19 were included in the dataset. The repertoires were released in a freely available public database meant as a resource for research on the immune response to SARS-CoV-2. Samples came from the ongoing ImmuneRACE study (first 160 participants) plus 1,254 subjects from 6 global collaborators. Sample metadata almost always included a de-identified subject ID, COVID-19 status, age in years and sex. Where available, HLA class I and class II types were obtained from metadata supplied by the sample provider rather than from assay-based typing. General study outcomes and caveats: The amount of clinical and demographic metadata varied by source and participant and was provided uncurated.

The CDR3 starts with the cysteine, ends with the phenylalanine, and has 14 residues. The kept DNA is CDR3 alone, 42 bases in frame from the first base. CDR1 and CDR2 (MNHEY, SVGEGT) derive from the germline V gene. Germline trimming: 2 bases from V, 6 bases from J; junction bases outside gene matches: 4. A second Seattle source provided samples from volunteer blood donors who had recovered from COVID-19. Collaborating institutions collected whole blood in K2EDTA tubes following their own protocols. For TCRbeta analysis, collaborators shipped samples in one of three forms: frozen whole blood, isolated PBMCs, or DNA extracted from either of those sample types. TCRbeta CDR3 regions were amplified from genomic DNA using the immunoSEQ Assay, a bias-controlled multiplex PCR. The study's own analysis went as follows. The number of nucleated cells in each sample was estimated from the amplification of reference gene primers within the assay. Sequence reads were collapsed and filtered to measure the absolute abundance of every unique TCRbeta CDR3 rearrangement. For each sample, productive Simpson clonality was calculated as the square root of Simpson's diversity index across productive rearrangements. The table was pulled from immuneACCESS by TCRdb, which kept in-frame rearrangements only. Such tables lose some clones; where checked, under half of the loss comes from unresolved V genes, and the rest has no known cause. Clone size and the V and J calls come from that table; the DNA yielded D and trimming. For this sample there are approximately 220,000 clones; 70% to 90% appear just once. 2.9% of the sample is taken by the ten largest.

This clone was detected a few times. The antigen it binds to is not known. No base quality values were provided; no much bigger clone lies one nucleotide off. This TCR came from a man aged 45-65 years who had recovered from COVID-19. Sequencing was carried out using peripheral blood. Recombination joined TRBV6-2 or TRBV6-3 with TRBJ2-1, and 7 junctional nucleotides match TRBD2. The CDR3 sequence is CASSYSGAANEQFF. In nucleotide form, the sequence is TGTGCCAGCAGTTACAGCGGGGCGGCCAATGAGCAGTTCTTC.